This TCR beta chain appears in the sequencing data of a study of blood T cell dynamics during melanoma immunotherapy. General study findings and limits: It remained unknown if the driving T cell clones were melanoma-specific.

Using immunoSEQ multiplex PCR, the repertoire was profiled, and TCRdb retains in-frame clones only, with some absent. The table lists 10,000 to 12,000 clones, approximately 81% of them singletons. V dropped 4 bases and J dropped 9; count of bases not matched to a gene: 11. The CDR3 runs to 15 residues. Germline assignment: CDR1 MNHEY and CDR2 SMNVEV (reference sequence). Time point given: week 3, after first cycle of checkpoint inhibitor. One draw preceded checkpoint blockade; another followed its first cycle at week 3. Response was assessed by RECIST 1.1 at 12 weeks, except a couple of rapid progressors. Patients with prior systemic cancer treatment, concomitant immunosuppressants, or other active malignancies were excluded. In regard to this clone: Its antigen is unidentified.

This specimen was blood, taken from a patient treated with checkpoint blockade. The V and J genes are TRBV27 and TRBJ1-1, with 10 nucleotides matching TRBD1. This sequence was found in a human donor with melanoma. CDR3 protein: CASSSIRDRGPKAFF. The CDR3, as DNA: TGTGCCAGCAGTTCCATCCGGGACAGGGGCCCAAAAGCTTTCTTT.